This T cell receptor beta chain was retrieved from a study of T cells in Graves' hyperthyroidism and ophthalmopathy. Many counts were recorded for this clonotype. Its antigen is as yet unknown. Study-wide results and limits: The model made its ophthalmopathy prediction, and onset followed a median approximately 6 months later.

Germline V gene sequence: CDR1 SGHVS, CDR2 FNYEAQ. V was pared by 2 bases and J by 6 bases, with 17 bases of the junction left unmatched. The CDR3 consists of 19 residues. What was amplified from RNA transcripts were TCR beta CDR3 regions. First-round RT-PCR with HTBI primers amplified the TCR CDR3 region. TCRdb ran MiXCR on the multiplex PCR reads and lists one entry per CDR3 protein. The sample yields roughly 600,000 distinct CDR3 sequences, about 14% seen once. Each diagnosis drew on symptoms, thyroxine, TRAb, thyroid ultrasound and orbital computed tomography findings. The source of this sequence is a woman between 50 and 59 years old with Graves' ophthalmopathy. The V call is TRBV7-6, the J call TRBJ2-1, with 9 bases that match TRBD2. Sequenced input: blood. The CDR3 is CASSLFSTRRSGSGNEQFF. The CDR3 DNA sequence: TGTGCCAGCAGCTTATTTTCCACTCGGCGTAGCGGGAGTGGCAATGAGCAGTTCTTC.